This T cell receptor beta chain originates from a study of radiotherapy plus CTLA-4 blockade in lung cancer. Germline CDR1 and CDR2: LNHDA and SQIVND (reference sequence). The CDR3 runs to 15 residues. The ends were cut back, 6 bases at V and 0 bases at J, with 14 bases in the middle. Repertoires were generated with immunoSEQ multiplex PCR, while TCRdb's copy carries only in-frame clones and drops some. The sample lists 55,000 to 70,000 clones; roughly four fifths were seen once. This material consisted of peripheral blood, taken from a patient treated with radiotherapy plus ipilimumab. V is TRBV19 and J is TRBJ1-2; D unclear. This TCR was sampled from a human donor with non-small cell lung cancer who had a complete response to radiotherapy plus ipilimumab. The CDR3 sequence is CASSPAGRSNYGYTF. The CDR3 region has the DNA TGTGCCAGTAGCCCGGCGGGCAGGTCTAACTATGGCTACACCTTC.